This TCR beta chain was sequenced in a study of control samples from healthy donors and cancer patients. Clones were read by immunoSEQ multiplex PCR, and TCRdb kept only the in-frame ones, dropping some. The repertoire holds roughly 130,000 clones, with around 90% as singletons. The material sequenced was blood. The sequence derives from a man aged 18 to 29 in good health.

CDR3 in amino acids: CASSEDLGDTETQYF. The CDR3 coding sequence is TGTGCCAGCAGTGAAGATTTAGGGGATACGGAGACCCAGTACTTC. This sequence joins TRBV2 and TRBJ2-5, with D maybe TRBD1 (5 bases). The CDR3 loop spans 15 amino acids. CDR1 is SNHLY, CDR2 FYNNEI, per germline. Trimming shortened V by 1 base and J by 5 bases, and 14 bases separated the two germline ends.